Listed here is a single T cell receptor (beta chain). The antigen is undetermined. The entry originates in a study of molecular identifiers for immune sequencing clone quantification. Background on the study: The replicates split RNA from around 18,000 or 91,000 naive CD8 cells five ways and sequenced four. Broader study findings: Barcode collisions between identical TCR molecules could shrink estimates of highly expanded clone sizes. Effector cells had over 99% of their molecules in clones above 20 RNA copies, while naive cells had under 1%.

The CDR3 is made up of 19 amino acids. CDR1 is SEHNR and CDR2 is FQNEAQ in the germline V gene (reference sequence). Trimming took off 1 base at V and 2 bases at J, with 20 bases between the two ends. Preparation methods for the bulk TCR libraries were those previously described, with listed TCR primers. One entry per CDR3 protein results from TCRdb running MiXCR on the PCR reads. This table has approximately 590,000 distinct CDR3 sequences, less than 30% appearing once. Sample: naive CD8+ T cells from blood, with Jurkat cell RNA spiked in. Subset indicated: FACS-sorted CD8+CD4-CCR7+CD45RA+ naive T cells. The chain carries TRBV7-9 and TRBJ2-2; possible D gene TRBD2, 6 bases. This sequence was found in a human donor in good health. Some libraries in this study had Jurkat cell RNA spiked in. In DNA, the CDR3 is TGTGCCAGCAGCTTAGAGGTAGTAGCGGCGCCTTATAACACCGGGGAGCTGTTTTTT. Translating gives CASSLEVVAAPYNTGELFF. The entire variable domain, with the rest obtained from reference TRBV7-9 and TRBJ2-2, is as follows: DTGVSQNPRHKITKRGQNVTFRCDPISEHNRLYWYRQTLGQGPEFLTYFQNEAQLEKSRLLSDRFSAERPKGSFSTLEIQRTEQGDSAMYLCASSLEVVAAPYNTGELFFGEGSRLTVL.